These T cell receptor beta chains were read from a single sample in a study of T cell responses to AZD1222 COVID-19 vaccine. The method was immunoSEQ multiplex PCR; TCRdb's version includes in-frame clones alone and lacks a portion of them. The sample consists of some 120,000 clones, roughly 90% of them appearing once. Sequenced material: peripheral blood, taken 28 days after the second AZD1222 dose. These TCRs come from an adult who received the AZD1222 COVID-19 vaccine. CDR3s include the opening cysteine and the closing phenylalanine or tryptophan. A D gene is named only where the DNA matches it firmly. Clone size, where shown, is once, few, many, or a class for clones that have expanded.

clone size,V gene,J gene,D gene,CDR3 protein,CDR3 DNA
-,TRBV18,TRBJ2-3,-,CASSPGFLGDTQYF,TGTGCCAGCTCACCAGGGTTTTTGGGAGATACGCAGTATTTT
-,TRBV6-5,TRBJ1-3,-,CASSTGTLGYTIYF,TGTGCCAGCAGCACCGGGACACTTGGGTACACCATATATTTT
-,TRBV2,TRBJ2-1,-,CASSVDRRSYNEQFF,TGTGCCAGCAGTGTTGACAGGAGGTCCTACAATGAGCAGTTCTTC
-,TRBV19,TRBJ1-2,-,CASSLLGLYGYTF,TGTGCCAGTAGCCTTCTCGGACTGTATGGCTACACCTTC
once,TRBV29-1,TRBJ2-7,-,CSVEDRSGTYEQYF,TGCAGCGTTGAAGATCGGAGCGGTACCTACGAGCAGTACTTC
-,TRBV7-9,TRBJ1-5,-,CASSLSRDDQPQHF,TGTGCCAGCAGCTTAAGCAGAGATGATCAGCCCCAGCATTTT
-,TRBV19,TRBJ2-1,-,CASSITLGRSYNEQFF,TGTGCCAGTAGTATTACGCTCGGGAGAAGTTACAATGAGCAGTTCTTC
-,TRBV11-2,TRBJ1-3,-,CASSPRAGSGNTIYF,TGTGCCAGCAGCCCTCGGGCGGGGAGCGGAAACACCATATATTTT
-,TRBV19,TRBJ1-5,TRBD1,CASSMTGGSSSNQPQHF,TGTGCCAGTAGTATGACAGGGGGCTCTAGTAGCAATCAGCCCCAGCATTTT
-,TRBV10-1,TRBJ1-1,-,CASSESRATEAFF,TGCGCCAGCAGTGAGTCTAGGGCCACTGAAGCTTTCTTT
once,TRBV5-1,TRBJ1-2,TRBD1,CASSLRTGDGYTF,TGCGCCAGCAGCCTCCGGACAGGGGATGGCTACACCTTC
-,TRBV5-1,TRBJ2-1,TRBD2,CASSPPDGHAGRAPGEQFF,TGCGCCAGCAGCCCACCGGACGGACATGCCGGGAGGGCCCCTGGTGAGCAGTTCTTC
-,TRBV28,TRBJ2-2,-,CASSQRLVEAGELFF,TGTGCCAGCAGTCAACGACTAGTGGAGGCCGGGGAGCTGTTTTTT
-,TRBV3-1/TRBV3-2,TRBJ2-1,TRBD1,CASSQVWTGMDEQFF,TGTGCCAGCAGCCAAGTATGGACAGGGATGGATGAGCAGTTCTTC
-,TRBV5-1,TRBJ1-6,TRBD1,CASSWGTASSYNSPLHF,TGCGCCAGCAGCTGGGGGACAGCGAGCTCCTATAATTCACCCCTCCACTTT